This T cell receptor (beta chain) was obtained from a study of PD-1 blockade in classical Hodgkin lymphoma. The CDR3 contains 13 residues. Trimming pared 6 bases from V and 4 bases from J, leaving 12 bases between. Germline loops: CDR1 ENHRY, CDR2 SYGVKD. Study conclusions and caveats: It was CD4+ TCR diversity, not CD8+, that rose significantly by C4D1.

As to this clone: Its antigen remains unknown.

Profiled with immunoSEQ multiplex PCR; TCRdb holds only in-frame clones, not every one. The top ten hold 16% of the sample, which has nearly 55,000 clones, 81% seen once. Patients all relapsed after autologous stem cell transplantation, and there was variation in brentuximab vedotin exposure. This chain connects TRBV10-3 to TRBJ1-2; possible D gene TRBD1, 6 bases. This material consisted of peripheral blood mononuclear cells (PBMCs), taken at baseline. The TCR comes from a human donor with classical Hodgkin lymphoma. The CDR3 loop is CAIRQGGPYGYTF. For the CDR3, the DNA is TGTGCCATCAGACAGGGAGGGCCCTATGGCTACACCTTC.